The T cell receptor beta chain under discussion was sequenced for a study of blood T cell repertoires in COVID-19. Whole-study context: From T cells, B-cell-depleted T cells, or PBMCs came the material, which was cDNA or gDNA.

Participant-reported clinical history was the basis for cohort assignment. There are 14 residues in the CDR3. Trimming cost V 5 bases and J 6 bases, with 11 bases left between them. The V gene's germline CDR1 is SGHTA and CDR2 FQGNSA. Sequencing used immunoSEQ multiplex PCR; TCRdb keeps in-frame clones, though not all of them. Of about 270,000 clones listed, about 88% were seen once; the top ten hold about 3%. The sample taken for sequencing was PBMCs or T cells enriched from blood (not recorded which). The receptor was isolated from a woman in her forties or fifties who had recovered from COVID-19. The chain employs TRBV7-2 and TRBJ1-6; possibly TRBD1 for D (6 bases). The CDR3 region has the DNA TGTGCCAGCAGCCTGGGGGGGCCTAATTCACCCCTCCACTTT. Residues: CASSLGGPNSPLHF.